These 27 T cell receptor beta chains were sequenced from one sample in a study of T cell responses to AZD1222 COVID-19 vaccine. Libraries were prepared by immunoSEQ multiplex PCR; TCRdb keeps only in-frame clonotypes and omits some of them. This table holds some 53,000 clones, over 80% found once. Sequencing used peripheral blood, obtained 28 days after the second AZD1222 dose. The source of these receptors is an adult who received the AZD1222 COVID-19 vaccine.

The CDR3 DNA is TGTGCCAGCAGCTTAAACGGGATGAGCTCCTACAATGAGCAGTTCTTC. Protein product: CASSLNGMSSYNEQFF. The J gene is TRBJ2-1, the V gene TRBV7-2; the D gene is possibly TRBD2 (5 bases). V lost 2 bases, J lost 0 bases, and 11 bases lay in between. This CDR3 is built from 16 residues. The germline gives CDR1 SGHTA, CDR2 FQGNSA.

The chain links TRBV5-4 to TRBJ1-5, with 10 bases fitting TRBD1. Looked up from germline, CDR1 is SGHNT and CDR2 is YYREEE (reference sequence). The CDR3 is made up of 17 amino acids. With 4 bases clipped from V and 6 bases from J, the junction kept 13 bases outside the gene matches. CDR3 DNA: TGTGCCAGCAGCCGGGCAGAGGACAGGGGGTTCGGTCAGCCCCAGCATTTT. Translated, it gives CASSRAEDRGFGQPQHF.

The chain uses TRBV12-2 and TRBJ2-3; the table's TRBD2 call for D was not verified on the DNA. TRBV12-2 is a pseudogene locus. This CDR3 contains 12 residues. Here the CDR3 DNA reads TGTGCAAGTCGCTTACCCCCTAATACGCAGTATTTT. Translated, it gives CASRLPPNTQYF.

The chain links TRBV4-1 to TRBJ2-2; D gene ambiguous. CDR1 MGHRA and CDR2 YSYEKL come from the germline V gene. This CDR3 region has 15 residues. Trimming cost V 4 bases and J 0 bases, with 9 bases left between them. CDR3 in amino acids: CASSPYGANTGELFF. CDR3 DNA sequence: TGCGCCAGCAGCCCATACGGAGCGAACACCGGGGAGCTGTTTTTT.

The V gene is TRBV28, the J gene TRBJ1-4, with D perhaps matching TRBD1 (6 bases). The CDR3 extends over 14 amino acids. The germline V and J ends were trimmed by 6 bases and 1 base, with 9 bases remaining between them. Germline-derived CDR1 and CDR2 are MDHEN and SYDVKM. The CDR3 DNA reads TGTGCCAGCAGGATACAGGGAACTAATGAAAAACTGTTTTTT. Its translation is CASRIQGTNEKLFF.

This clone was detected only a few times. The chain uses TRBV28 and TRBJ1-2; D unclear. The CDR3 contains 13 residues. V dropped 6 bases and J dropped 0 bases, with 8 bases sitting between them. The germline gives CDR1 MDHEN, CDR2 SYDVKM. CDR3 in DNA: TGTGCCAGCAGACAGCGAGCTAACTATGGCTACACCTTC. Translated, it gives CASRQRANYGYTF.

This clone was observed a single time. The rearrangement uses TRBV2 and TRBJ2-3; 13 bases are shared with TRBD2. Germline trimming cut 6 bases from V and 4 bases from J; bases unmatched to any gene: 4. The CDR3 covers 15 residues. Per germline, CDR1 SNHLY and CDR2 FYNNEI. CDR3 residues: CASRRTSGSADTQYF. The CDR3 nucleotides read TGTGCCAGCAGGAGGACTAGCGGGAGTGCAGATACGCAGTATTTT.

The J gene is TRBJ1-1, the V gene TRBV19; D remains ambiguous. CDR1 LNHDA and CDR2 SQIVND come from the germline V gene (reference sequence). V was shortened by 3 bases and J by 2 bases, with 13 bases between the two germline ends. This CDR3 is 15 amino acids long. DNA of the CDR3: TGTGCCAGTAGTATGGGCCTGACCGGTAACACTGAAGCTTTCTTT. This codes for CASSMGLTGNTEAFF.

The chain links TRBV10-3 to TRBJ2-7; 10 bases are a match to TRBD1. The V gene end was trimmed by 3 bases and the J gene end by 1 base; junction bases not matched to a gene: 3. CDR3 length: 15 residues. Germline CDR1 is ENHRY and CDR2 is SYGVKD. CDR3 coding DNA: TGTGCCATCAGTGAACCGGGACAGGGGTCCTACGAGCAGTACTTC. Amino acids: CAISEPGQGSYEQYF.

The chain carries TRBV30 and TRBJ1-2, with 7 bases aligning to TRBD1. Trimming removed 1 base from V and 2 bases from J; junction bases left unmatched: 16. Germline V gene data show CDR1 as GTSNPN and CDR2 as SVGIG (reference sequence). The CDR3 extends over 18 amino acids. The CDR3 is CAWSDPRDRLRGNYGYTF. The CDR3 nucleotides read TGTGCCTGGAGTGACCCCCGGGACAGACTTCGGGGCAACTATGGCTACACCTTC. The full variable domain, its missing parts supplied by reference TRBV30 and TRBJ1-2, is SQTIHQWPATLVQPVGSPLSLECTVEGTSNPNLYWYRQAAGRGLQLLFYSVGIGQISSEVPQNLSASRPQDRQFILSSKKLLLSDSGFYLCAWSDPRDRLRGNYGYTFGSGTRLTVV.

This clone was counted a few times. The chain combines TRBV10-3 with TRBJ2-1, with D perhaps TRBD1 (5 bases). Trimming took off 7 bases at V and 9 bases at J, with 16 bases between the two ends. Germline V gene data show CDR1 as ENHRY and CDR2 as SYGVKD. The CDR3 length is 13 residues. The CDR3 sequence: CAIKELRQGEQFF. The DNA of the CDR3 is TGTGCCATCAAGGAACTCCGGCAGGGTGAGCAGTTCTTC.

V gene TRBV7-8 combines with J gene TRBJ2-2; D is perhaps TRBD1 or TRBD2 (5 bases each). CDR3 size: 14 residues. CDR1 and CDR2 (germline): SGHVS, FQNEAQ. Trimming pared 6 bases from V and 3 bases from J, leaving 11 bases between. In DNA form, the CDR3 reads TGTGCCAGCAGGACGGGACGGGACACCGGGGAGCTGTTTTTT. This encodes CASRTGRDTGELFF.

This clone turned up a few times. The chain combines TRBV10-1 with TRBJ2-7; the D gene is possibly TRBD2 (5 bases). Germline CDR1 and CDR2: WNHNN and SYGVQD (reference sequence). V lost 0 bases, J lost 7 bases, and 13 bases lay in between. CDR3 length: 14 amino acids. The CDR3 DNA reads TGCGCCAGCAGTGAGTCGATAGGCGCGGGTGAGCAGTACTTC. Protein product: CASSESIGAGEQYF.

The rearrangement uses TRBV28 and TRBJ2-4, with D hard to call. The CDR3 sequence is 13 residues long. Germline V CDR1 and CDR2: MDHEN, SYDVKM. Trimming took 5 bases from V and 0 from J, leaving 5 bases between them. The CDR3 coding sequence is TGTGCCAGCAGTCCCGTAGCCAAAAACATTCAGTACTTC. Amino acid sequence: CASSPVAKNIQYF.

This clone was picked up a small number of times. CDR3 DNA: TGTGCCAGCAGTGAGGTGGGTCGGCTTGAAAAACTGTTTTTT. Translating gives CASSEVGRLEKLFF. The chain joins TRBV6-1 to TRBJ1-4; D is unclear. The germline V gene encodes CDR1 MNHNS and CDR2 SASEGT. This CDR3 is built from 14 residues. Deletions cut 3 bases from V and 7 bases from J, with 12 bases between.

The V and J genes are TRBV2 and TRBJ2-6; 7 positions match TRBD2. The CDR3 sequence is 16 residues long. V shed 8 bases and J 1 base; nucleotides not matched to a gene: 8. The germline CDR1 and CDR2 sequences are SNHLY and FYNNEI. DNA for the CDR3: TGTGCCAGCCAATCGGGAGGATTATCTGGGGCCAACGTCCTGACTTTC. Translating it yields CASQSGGLSGANVLTF.

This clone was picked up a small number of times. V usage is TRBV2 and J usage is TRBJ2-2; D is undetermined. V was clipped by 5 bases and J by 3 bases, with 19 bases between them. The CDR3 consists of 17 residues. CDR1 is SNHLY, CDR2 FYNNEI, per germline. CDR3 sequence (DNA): TGTGCCAGCAGTCCCCTGGGCCACTTCGTAGACACCGGGGAGCTGTTTTTT. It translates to CASSPLGHFVDTGELFF.

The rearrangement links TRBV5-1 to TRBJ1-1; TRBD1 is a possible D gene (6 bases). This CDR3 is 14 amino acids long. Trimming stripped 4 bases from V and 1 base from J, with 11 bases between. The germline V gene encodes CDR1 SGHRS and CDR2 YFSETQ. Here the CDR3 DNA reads TGCGCCAGCAGCAATGGACAGCCGAACACTGAAGCTTTCTTT. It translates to CASSNGQPNTEAFF.

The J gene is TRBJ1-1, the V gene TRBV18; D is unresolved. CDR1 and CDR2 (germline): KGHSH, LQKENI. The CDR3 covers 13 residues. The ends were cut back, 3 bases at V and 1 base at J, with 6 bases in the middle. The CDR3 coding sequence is TGTGCCAGCTCACCGGTCCAGAACACTGAAGCTTTCTTT. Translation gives CASSPVQNTEAFF.

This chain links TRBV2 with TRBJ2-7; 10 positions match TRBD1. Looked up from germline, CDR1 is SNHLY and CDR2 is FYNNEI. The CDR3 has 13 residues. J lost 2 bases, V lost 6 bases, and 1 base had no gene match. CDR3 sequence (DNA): TGTGCCAGCAGCGGGACAGGGGCCTACGAGCAGTACTTC. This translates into CASSGTGAYEQYF.

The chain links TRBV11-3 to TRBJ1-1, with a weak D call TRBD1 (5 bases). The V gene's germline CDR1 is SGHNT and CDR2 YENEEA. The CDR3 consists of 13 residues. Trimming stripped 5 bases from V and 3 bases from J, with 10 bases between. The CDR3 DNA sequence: TGTGCCAGCAGCCGACTGGGGGACACTGAAGCTTTCTTT. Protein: CASSRLGDTEAFF. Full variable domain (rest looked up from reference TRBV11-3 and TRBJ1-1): EAGVVQSPRYKIIEKKQPVAFWCNPISGHNTLYWYLQNLGQGPELLIRYENEEAVDDSQLPKDRFSAERLKGVDSTLKIQPAELGDSAVYLCASSRLGDTEAFFGQGTRLTVV.

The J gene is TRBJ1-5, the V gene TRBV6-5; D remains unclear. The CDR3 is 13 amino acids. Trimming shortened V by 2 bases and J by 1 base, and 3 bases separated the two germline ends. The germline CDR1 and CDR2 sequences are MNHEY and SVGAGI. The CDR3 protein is CASSYGSNQPQHF. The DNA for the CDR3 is TGTGCCAGCAGTTACGGCAGCAATCAGCCCCAGCATTTT.

CDR3: CSASTAGSNYEQYF. DNA for the CDR3: TGCAGCGCCAGCACAGCCGGATCGAACTACGAGCAGTACTTC. The genes are TRBV29-1 and TRBJ2-7, with D unresolved. In germline, CDR1 is SQVTM, CDR2 ANQGSEA. V lost 7 bases to trimming and J lost 3 bases, with 19 bases between them. The length of the CDR3 is 14 residues.

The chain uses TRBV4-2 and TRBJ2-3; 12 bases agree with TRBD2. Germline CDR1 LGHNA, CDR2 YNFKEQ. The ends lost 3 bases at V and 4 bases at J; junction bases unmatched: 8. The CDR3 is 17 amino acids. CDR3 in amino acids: CASSQEPSGRASDTQYF. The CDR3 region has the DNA TGTGCCAGCAGCCAGGAACCTAGCGGGAGGGCCTCAGATACGCAGTATTTT.

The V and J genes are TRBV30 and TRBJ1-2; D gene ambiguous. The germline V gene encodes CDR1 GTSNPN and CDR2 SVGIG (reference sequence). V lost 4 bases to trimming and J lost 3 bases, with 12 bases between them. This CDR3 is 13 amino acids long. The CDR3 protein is CAWNPRGDYGYTF. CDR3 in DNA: TGTGCCTGGAACCCCCGGGGAGACTATGGCTACACCTTC.

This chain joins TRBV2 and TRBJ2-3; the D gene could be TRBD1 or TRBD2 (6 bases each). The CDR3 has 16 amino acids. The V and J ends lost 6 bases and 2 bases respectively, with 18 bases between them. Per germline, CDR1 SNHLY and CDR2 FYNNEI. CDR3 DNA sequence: TGTGCCAGCAGCTCAATAGGGGGACTTTACACAGATACGCAGTATTTT. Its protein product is CASSSIGGLYTDTQYF.

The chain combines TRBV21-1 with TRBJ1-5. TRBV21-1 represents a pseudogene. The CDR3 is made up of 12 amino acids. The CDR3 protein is CASIISNQPQHF. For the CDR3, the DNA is TGTGCCAGCATAATTAGCAATCAGCCCCAGCATTTT.